Sequencing of this TCR beta chain was carried out in a study of blood T cell repertoires in COVID-19. Study at large: The study drew acute and convalescent COVID-19 samples from the United States, Italy and Spain. T cells, B-cell-depleted T cells, or PBMCs provided the cDNA or gDNA that served as material.

Under the authors' procedure: It was from reference gene primer amplification that nucleated cell counts were estimated. Repertoires were generated with immunoSEQ multiplex PCR, while TCRdb's copy carries only in-frame clones and drops some. Clone size and the V and J calls come from that table; the DNA yielded D and trimming. The table lists some 41,000 clones, around 93% of them singletons. The CDR3 runs to 16 residues. Germline CDR1 is SGDLS and CDR2 is YYNGEE. After removal of 4 bases from V and 1 base from J, the junction contained 6 bases not matched to a gene. This clonotype originated in a woman younger than 45 in a cohort sampled during active COVID-19. Material: peripheral blood. The rearrangement links TRBV9 to TRBJ2-2, with 8 nucleotides matching TRBD2. CDR3 bases: TGTGCCAGCAGCCCTACTAGCGGAGAGAACACCGGGGAGCTGTTTTTT. It yields the protein CASSPTSGENTGELFF.